This T cell receptor (beta chain) comes out of a study of blood T cell repertoires in COVID-19. Study overall: Samples of COVID-19 (acute and convalescent) were obtained from the United States, Italy and Spain.

The CDR3 length is 13 residues. Trimming took off 10 bases at V and 5 bases at J, with 15 bases between the two ends. Germline CDR1 reads ENHRY; CDR2 reads SYGVKD. The data were produced by immunoSEQ multiplex PCR, yet TCRdb's version contains in-frame clones alone and is incomplete. Among about 95,000 clones, roughly four fifths were seen once, and the ten largest hold around 5.2%. This TCR was sampled from an elderly man with COVID-19, enrolled during active disease. The genes are TRBV10-3 and TRBJ1-5, with D maybe TRBD1 (5 bases). Sequencing used peripheral blood. CDR3 region: CANRAQADQPQHF. CDR3 nucleotide sequence: TGTGCCAACCGGGCACAGGCCGATCAGCCCCAGCATTTT.